The 20 T cell receptor beta chains listed next were all sequenced from one sample in a study of spatial heterogeneity in lung cancer. Described time point: sample taken at primary tumor resection. Whole RNA came from tumor, nontumor lung or frozen PBMC and was sequenced without being sorted. TCRdb redid the calling of the 5' RACE reads with MiXCR, one entry per CDR3 protein. This sample yields a few thousand distinct CDR3 sequences, of which roughly 18% are seen a single time; just over 70% belongs to the top ten. The starting material was PBMCs, obtained at surgery. These receptors came from a male donor with early-stage non-small cell lung cancer.

V and J are TRBV7-2 and TRBJ2-3; D possibly uses TRBD1 or TRBD2 (6 bases each). Germline V lookup: CDR1 SGHTA, CDR2 FQGNSA. The CDR3 is made up of 17 amino acids. Trimming took 3 bases from V and 0 from J, leaving 16 bases between them. The DNA of the CDR3 is TGTGCCAGCAGCTTCCATTGGGGGGCCTCTAGCACAGATACGCAGTATTTT. It is translated as CASSFHWGASSTDTQYF.

The V and J genes are TRBV6-1 and TRBJ1-1, with D tentatively TRBD1 (5 bases). The length of the CDR3 is 13 residues. Trimming cost V 0 bases and J 10 bases, with 12 bases left between them. The V gene's germline CDR1 is MNHNS and CDR2 SASEGT. CDR3 coding DNA: TGTGCCAGCAGTGAAGCGGGGCCCCGTCGAGCTTTCTTT. This encodes CASSEAGPRRAFF.

By share, this clonotype counts as large. V is TRBV30 and J is TRBJ2-3, with TRBD2 identical over 7 bases. Germline V gives CDR1 GTSNPN, CDR2 SVGIG (reference sequence). The CDR3 has 15 amino acids. V trimming: 3 bases; J trimming: 2 bases; junction bases outside the gene matches: 8. CDR3 nucleotides: TGTGCCTGGAGGATGGGCGGGAGCTCCACAGATACGCAGTATTTT. It yields the protein CAWRMGGSSTDTQYF.

The V gene is TRBV28, the J gene TRBJ1-4, with D perhaps TRBD1 (5 bases). The germline gives CDR1 MDHEN, CDR2 SYDVKM. V lost 5 bases and J 8 bases, leaving 18 bases between the germline ends. The CDR3 has 15 residues. CDR3 in DNA: TGTGCCAGCAGTCCCGGACACGCCGGACGGGAAAAACTGTTTTTT. Its translation is CASSPGHAGREKLFF.

This clonotype was seen at least ten times. This chain joins TRBV20-1 and TRBJ2-7; TRBD1 matches at 8 bases. The CDR3 runs to 13 residues. V lost 5 bases and J lost 4; bases outside the gene matches: 7. Germline CDR1 reads DFQATT; CDR2 reads SNEGSKA (reference sequence). In nucleotides, the CDR3 is TGCAGTGCTGGGAGGACAGGGAGGTACGAGCAGTACTTC. Translation gives CSAGRTGRYEQYF.

There are many counts of this clonotype. This chain connects TRBV7-2 to TRBJ2-1; D perhaps matches TRBD2 (6 bases). CDR1 and CDR2 (germline): SGHTA, FQGNSA. V was clipped by 0 bases and J by 9 bases, with 15 bases between them. The CDR3 consists of 15 residues. The CDR3 protein is CASSLALGSNGEQFF. In DNA form, the CDR3 reads TGTGCCAGCAGCTTAGCGCTCGGGAGTAACGGTGAGCAGTTCTTC.

This clonotype is labeled medium-sized. The J gene is TRBJ1-1, the V gene TRBV18; the D is unclear. Trimming took off 3 bases at V and 5 bases at J, with 19 bases between the two ends. CDR3 size: 16 residues. Germline CDR1 is KGHSH and CDR2 is LQKENI. CDR3 nucleotides: TGTGCCAGCTCACCGAGTTTAACAATGGGCAGGACTGAAGCTTTCTTT. As protein: CASSPSLTMGRTEAFF.

This clonotype has at least ten counts. The gene calls are TRBV29-1 and TRBJ2-5; D remains unclear. Per the germline V gene, CDR1 is SQVTM and CDR2 is ANQGSEA. This CDR3 comprises 14 residues. Trimming pared 6 bases from V and 4 bases from J, leaving 18 bases between. The CDR3 DNA reads TGCAGCGTCGCCCCGTTAGGGCGCGGAGAGACCCAGTACTTC. Translation: CSVAPLGRGETQYF.

This clonotype appeared many times. The chain carries TRBV5-1 and TRBJ2-6; 7 nucleotides line up with TRBD1. The germline gives CDR1 SGHRS, CDR2 YFSETQ. The J segment lost 4 bases and the V segment lost 3 bases, leaving 10 bases of the junction unmatched. This CDR3 has 17 amino acids. The CDR3 DNA reads TGCGCCAGCAGCTCCCGGAGTGAGGGGGCCGGGGCCAACGTCCTGACTTTC. This sequence encodes CASSSRSEGAGANVLTF.

The chain carries TRBV1 and TRBJ2-3; the table's D call TRBD2 went unverified against the DNA. TRBV1 is shown as a pseudogene. The length of the CDR3 is 14 residues. The CDR3 bases are TGCACCAGCAGCCAGACTAGCGGCACAGATACGCAGTATTTT. The encoded protein is CTSSQTSGTDTQYF.

A few counts support this clonotype. The chain combines TRBV24-1 with TRBJ2-2; 8 bases match TRBD1. With V trimmed by 4 bases and J by 5 bases, 8 bases remained unmatched. This CDR3 has 16 residues. In germline, CDR1 is KGHDR, CDR2 SFDVKD. This chain's CDR3 is CATSESRQGKTGELFF. CDR3 DNA: TGTGCCACCAGTGAATCCAGACAGGGGAAGACCGGGGAGCTGTTTTTT.

This clonotype was seen only a few times. The gene calls are TRBV19 and TRBJ2-7, with TRBD2 matching over 7 bases. The V gene end was trimmed by 3 bases and the J gene end by 6 bases; junction bases not matched to a gene: 2. The CDR3 has 12 amino acids. Germline lookup yields CDR1 LNHDA and CDR2 SQIVND (reference sequence). This CDR3 is CASSMWGGEQYF. In nucleotides, the CDR3 is TGTGCCAGTAGTATGTGGGGGGGCGAGCAGTACTTC.

This clonotype was seen a handful of times. The rearrangement joins TRBV9 to TRBJ2-1; the D gene is possibly TRBD1 (5 bases). The CDR3 extends over 15 amino acids. V lost 7 bases to trimming and J lost 0 bases, with 14 bases between them. The germline V gene encodes CDR1 SGDLS and CDR2 YYNGEE. CDR3 DNA: TGTGCCAGCGCCCAGCAGGGAAACTCCTACAATGAGCAGTTCTTC. It is translated as CASAQQGNSYNEQFF.

The V and J genes are TRBV6-2 or TRBV6-3 and TRBJ2-7; a possible D gene is TRBD1 (5 bases). Per germline, CDR1 MNHEY and CDR2 SVGEGT. Trimming shortened V by 6 bases and J by 3 bases, and 12 bases separated the two germline ends. The CDR3 runs to 13 residues. Here the CDR3 reads CASSPRQIYEQYF. The CDR3 nucleotides read TGTGCCAGCAGCCCAAGACAGATCTACGAGCAGTACTTC.

The rearrangement links TRBV6-6 to TRBJ1-4; no definite D call. The CDR3 spans 12 residues. The germline V and J ends were trimmed by 6 bases and 3 bases, with 5 bases remaining between them. Germline lookup yields CDR1 MNHNY and CDR2 SVGAGI (reference sequence). The CDR3 sequence: CASRAANEKLFF. The DNA of the CDR3 is TGTGCCAGCAGGGCGGCTAATGAAAAACTGTTTTTT.

In this sample, this clonotype turned up a few times. The V call is TRBV20-1, the J call TRBJ2-5; 8 bases map to TRBD1. CDR1 and CDR2 from the germline V gene are DFQATT and SNEGSKA (reference sequence). The CDR3 consists of 12 residues. DNA of the CDR3: TGCAGCTTACACAGGGGGCAAGAGACCCAGTACTTC. Protein: CSLHRGQETQYF.

This clonotype was seen a few times. V and J are TRBV7-6 and TRBJ2-3; D perhaps matches TRBD2 (6 bases). The CDR3 loop spans 13 amino acids. V was cut by 1 base and J by 13 bases, with 15 bases left in between. CDR1 and CDR2 from the germline V gene are SGHVS and FNYEAQ. The CDR3 sequence: CASSLDGTAREYF. The CDR3 bases are TGTGCCAGCAGCTTAGATGGGACTGCCCGAGAGTATTTT.

This clonotype was found a few times. The V and J genes are TRBV7-8 and TRBJ2-7, with 9 bases that match TRBD1. Germline V gene sequence: CDR1 SGHVS, CDR2 FQNEAQ. J lost 4 bases, V lost 3 bases, and 7 bases had no gene match. The CDR3 runs 15 residues. CDR3 in DNA: TGTGCCAGCAGCTTTTTCCCGGGACAGGGATACGAGCAGTACTTC. Translation gives CASSFFPGQGYEQYF.

There are a few counts of this clonotype. The CDR3 reads CASSYRGPYEQYF. In DNA form, the CDR3 reads TGTGCCAGCAGTTATAGGGGGCCCTACGAGCAGTACTTC. The chain joins TRBV28 to TRBJ2-7; 7 bases fit TRBD1. The V gene's germline CDR1 is MDHEN and CDR2 SYDVKM. Germline trimming cut 4 bases from V and 2 bases from J; bases unmatched to any gene: 2. This CDR3 contains 13 residues.

The J gene is TRBJ2-1, the V gene TRBV20-1; 10 nucleotides agree with TRBD2. Germline CDR1 and CDR2: DFQATT and SNEGSKA (reference sequence). Unmatched junction bases numbered 9, after V lost 5 bases and J lost 5 bases. This CDR3 is built from 15 residues. The CDR3 DNA is TGCAGTGCTCACCCCTCTAGCGGGGGTGACAATGAGCAGTTCTTC. Amino acids: CSAHPSSGGDNEQFF.